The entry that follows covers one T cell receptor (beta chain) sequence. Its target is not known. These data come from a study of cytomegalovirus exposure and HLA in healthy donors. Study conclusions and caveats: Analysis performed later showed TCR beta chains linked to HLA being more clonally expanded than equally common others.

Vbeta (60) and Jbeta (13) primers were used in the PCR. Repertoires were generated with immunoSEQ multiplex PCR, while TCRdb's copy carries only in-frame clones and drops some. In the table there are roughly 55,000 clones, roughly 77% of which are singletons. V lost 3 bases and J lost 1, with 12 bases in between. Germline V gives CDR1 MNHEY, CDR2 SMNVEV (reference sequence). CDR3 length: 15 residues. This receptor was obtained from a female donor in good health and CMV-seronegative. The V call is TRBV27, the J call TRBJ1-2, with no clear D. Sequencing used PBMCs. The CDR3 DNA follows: TGTGCCAGCAGTTTCGGCGGCCGGGGTAACTATGGCTACACCTTC. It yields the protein CASSFGGRGNYGYTF.